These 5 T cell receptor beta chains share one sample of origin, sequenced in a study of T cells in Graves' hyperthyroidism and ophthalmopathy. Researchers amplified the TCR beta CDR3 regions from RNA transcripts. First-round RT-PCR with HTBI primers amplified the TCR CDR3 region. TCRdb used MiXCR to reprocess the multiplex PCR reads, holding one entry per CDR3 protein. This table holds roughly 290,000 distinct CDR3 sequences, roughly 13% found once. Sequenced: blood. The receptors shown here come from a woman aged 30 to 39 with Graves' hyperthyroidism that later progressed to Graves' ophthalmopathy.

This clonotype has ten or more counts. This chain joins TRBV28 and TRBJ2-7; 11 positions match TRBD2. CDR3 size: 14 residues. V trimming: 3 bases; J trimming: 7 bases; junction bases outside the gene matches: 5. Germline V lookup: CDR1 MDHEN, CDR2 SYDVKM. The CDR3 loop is CASSLTSGNGEQYF. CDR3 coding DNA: TGTGCCAGCAGTTTGACTAGCGGGAATGGGGAGCAGTACTTC.

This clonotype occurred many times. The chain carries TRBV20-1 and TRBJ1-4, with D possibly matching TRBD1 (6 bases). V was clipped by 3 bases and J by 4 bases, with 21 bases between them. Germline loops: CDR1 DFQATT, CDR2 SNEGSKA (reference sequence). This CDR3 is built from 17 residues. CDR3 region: CSASGGGGSKLNEKLFF. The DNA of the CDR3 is TGCAGTGCTAGTGGGGGGGGCGGTTCCAAACTTAATGAAAAACTGTTTTTT.

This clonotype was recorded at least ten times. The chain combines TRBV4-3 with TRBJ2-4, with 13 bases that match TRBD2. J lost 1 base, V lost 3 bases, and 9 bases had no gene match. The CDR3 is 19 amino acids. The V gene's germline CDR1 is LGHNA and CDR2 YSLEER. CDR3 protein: CASSHNPGLAGRAKNIQYF. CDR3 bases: TGCGCCAGCAGCCACAATCCGGGACTAGCGGGACGGGCCAAAAACATTCAGTACTTC.

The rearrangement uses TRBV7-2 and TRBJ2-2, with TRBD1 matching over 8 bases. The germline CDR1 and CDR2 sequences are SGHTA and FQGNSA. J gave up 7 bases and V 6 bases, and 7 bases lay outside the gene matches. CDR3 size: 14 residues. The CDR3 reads CASSSRTGHGELFF. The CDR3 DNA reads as TGTGCCAGCAGTTCCCGGACAGGGCACGGGGAGCTGTTTTTT.

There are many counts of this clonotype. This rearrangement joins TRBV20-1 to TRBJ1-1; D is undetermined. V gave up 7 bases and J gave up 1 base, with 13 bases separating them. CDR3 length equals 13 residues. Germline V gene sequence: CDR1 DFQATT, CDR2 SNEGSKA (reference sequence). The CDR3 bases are TGCAGTGGGCGTCGGCAGGAGAACACTGAAGCTTTCTTT. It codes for CSGRRQENTEAFF.